Shown below are 2 T cell receptor beta chains from a single sample sequenced in a study of blood T cell repertoires in COVID-19. Libraries were prepared by immunoSEQ multiplex PCR; TCRdb keeps only in-frame clonotypes and omits some of them. The table lists about 200,000 clones, about four fifths of them singletons. The sequencing sample was made of peripheral blood. These receptors all stem from an elderly woman with COVID-19, enrolled during active disease.

V and J are TRBV3-1 (or the pseudogene TRBV3-2) and TRBJ1-2; no firm D call. CDR1 LGHDT and CDR2 YNNKEL come from the germline V gene (reference sequence). V was cut by 5 bases and J by 0 bases, with 10 bases left in between. CDR3 length: 14 amino acids. CDR3 residues: CASSARGSNYGYTF. The CDR3 DNA reads as TGTGCCAGCAGCGCGCGGGGATCTAACTATGGCTACACCTTC.

In nucleotides, the CDR3 is TGTGCCAGTAAACCCAGCGGGAGCGGCGGTGGAGAGCTGTTTTTT. Translated, it gives CASKPSGSGGGELFF. The V gene is TRBV19, the J gene TRBJ2-2; 8 bases map to TRBD2. CDR1 and CDR2 (germline): LNHDA, SQIVND (reference sequence). This CDR3 region has 15 residues. The V gene end was trimmed by 7 bases and the J gene end by 11 bases; junction bases not matched to a gene: 15.